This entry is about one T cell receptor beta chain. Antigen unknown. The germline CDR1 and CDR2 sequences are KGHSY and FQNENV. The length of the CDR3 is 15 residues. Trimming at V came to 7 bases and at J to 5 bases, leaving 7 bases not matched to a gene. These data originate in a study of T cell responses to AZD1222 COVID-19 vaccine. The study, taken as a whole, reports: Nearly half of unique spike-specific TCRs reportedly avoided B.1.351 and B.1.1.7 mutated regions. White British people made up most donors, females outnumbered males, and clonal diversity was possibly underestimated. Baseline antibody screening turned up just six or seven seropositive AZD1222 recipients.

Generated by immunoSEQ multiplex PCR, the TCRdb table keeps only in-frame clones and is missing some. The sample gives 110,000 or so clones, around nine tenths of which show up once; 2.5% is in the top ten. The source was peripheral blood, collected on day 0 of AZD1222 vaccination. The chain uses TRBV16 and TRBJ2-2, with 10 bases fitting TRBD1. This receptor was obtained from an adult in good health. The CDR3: CASTGTGEKTGELFF. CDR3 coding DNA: TGTGCCAGCACTGGGACAGGGGAAAAAACCGGGGAGCTGTTTTTT.